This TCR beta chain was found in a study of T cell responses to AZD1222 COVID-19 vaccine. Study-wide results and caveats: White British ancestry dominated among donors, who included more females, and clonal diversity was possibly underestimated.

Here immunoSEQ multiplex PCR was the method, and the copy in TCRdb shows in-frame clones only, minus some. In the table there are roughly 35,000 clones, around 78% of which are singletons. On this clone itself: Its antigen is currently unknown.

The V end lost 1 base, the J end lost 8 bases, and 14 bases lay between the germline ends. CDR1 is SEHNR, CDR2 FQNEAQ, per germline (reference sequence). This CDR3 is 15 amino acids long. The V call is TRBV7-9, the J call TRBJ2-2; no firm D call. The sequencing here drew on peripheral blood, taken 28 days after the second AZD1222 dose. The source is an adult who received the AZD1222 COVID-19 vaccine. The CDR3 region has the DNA TGTGCCAGCAGCTTAGAGTCGGTTCTTAAGGGGGAGCTGTTTTTT. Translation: CASSLESVLKGELFF.